Listed below are T cell receptor beta chains from one sample, sequenced in a study of T-cell reconstitution after alpha-beta-depleted transplantation in children. TCRdb fed the PCR reads into MiXCR, producing one record per CDR3 protein. The top ten clones hold roughly 3.3% of a sample with about 540,000 distinct CDR3 sequences, approximately 16% of them seen once. The sequencing used PBMCs from the stem cell graft donor, collected from the stem cell graft. The receptors were sampled from a human donor who donated a stem cell graft to a child with acute lymphoblastic leukemia. The CDR3 runs from the conserved cysteine through the conserved F or W. Each record gives: J gene, V gene, clone size, D gene, CDR3 DNA, CDR3 protein. The D gene is left open where the match is weak. Expanded clones get a size class; other rows say once, few or many, or leave the size out.

J gene: TRBJ2-5; V gene: TRBV5-1; clone size: NA; D gene: TRBD1; CDR3 DNA: TGCGCCAGCCACTACCTTACAGGGGGCGGTGAGACCCAGTACTTC; CDR3 protein: CASHYLTGGGETQYF
J gene: TRBJ2-7; V gene: TRBV5-1; clone size: NA; D gene: NA; CDR3 DNA: TGCGCCAGCAGCTCCCCAGGTGAGGGATGGCCCTACGAGCAGTACTTC; CDR3 protein: CASSSPGEGWPYEQYF
J gene: TRBJ2-5; V gene: TRBV25-1; clone size: few; D gene: NA; CDR3 DNA: TGTGCCAGCAGTGAATTAGGCTCGATCCAAGAGACCCAGTACTTC; CDR3 protein: CASSELGSIQETQYF
J gene: TRBJ2-7; V gene: TRBV5-1; clone size: NA; D gene: TRBD2; CDR3 DNA: TGCGCCAGCAGCTTGGCGCGGGGGGCACCCTACGAGCAGTACTTC; CDR3 protein: CASSLARGAPYEQYF
J gene: TRBJ2-7; V gene: TRBV9; clone size: NA; D gene: NA; CDR3 DNA: TGTGCCAGCAGCGTAGCCCCGCGGTACGAGCAGTACTTC; CDR3 protein: CASSVAPRYEQYF
J gene: TRBJ1-1; V gene: TRBV12-3/TRBV12-4; clone size: NA; D gene: NA; CDR3 DNA: TGTGCCAGCCGAGCCGACGGTCTTGGGGGTGAAGCTTTCTTT; CDR3 protein: CASRADGLGGEAFF
J gene: TRBJ2-2; V gene: TRBV28; clone size: few; D gene: NA; CDR3 DNA: TGTGCCAGCAGTTTACAGATACTGAACACCGGGGAGCTGTTTTTT; CDR3 protein: CASSLQILNTGELFF
J gene: TRBJ2-5; V gene: TRBV4-2; clone size: few; D gene: NA; CDR3 DNA: TGTGCCAGCAGCCAAGAAGAAGCTAGCCCGGAGACCCAGTACTTC; CDR3 protein: CASSQEEASPETQYF
J gene: TRBJ2-7; V gene: TRBV19; clone size: NA; D gene: NA; CDR3 DNA: TGTGCCAGTGAGGACGCCTACGAGCAGTACTTC; CDR3 protein: CASEDAYEQYF
J gene: TRBJ1-5; V gene: TRBV12-3/TRBV12-4; clone size: few; D gene: NA; CDR3 DNA: TGTGCCAGCAGTTTAGAGCTAGGGGGATTGGGTCAGCCCCAGCATTTT; CDR3 protein: CASSLELGGLGQPQHF
J gene: TRBJ1-3; V gene: TRBV7-6; clone size: once; D gene: TRBD1; CDR3 DNA: TGTGCCAGCAGCTTAGAAGGACAGGGCCCTGGAAACACCATATATTTT; CDR3 protein: CASSLEGQGPGNTIYF
J gene: TRBJ1-2; V gene: TRBV20-1; clone size: NA; D gene: NA; CDR3 DNA: TGCAGTGCCCCCTCCCCAGACTTAGCTAACTATGGCTACACCTTC; CDR3 protein: CSAPSPDLANYGYTF
J gene: TRBJ2-3; V gene: TRBV5-1; clone size: few; D gene: NA; CDR3 DNA: TGCGCCAGCAGCTTGGACTCATTCACAGATACGCAGTATTTT; CDR3 protein: CASSLDSFTDTQYF
J gene: TRBJ1-1; V gene: TRBV27; clone size: NA; D gene: NA; CDR3 DNA: TGTGCCAGCAGTCCATTACCGCCGAACACTGAAGCTTTCTTT; CDR3 protein: CASSPLPPNTEAFF
J gene: TRBJ2-5; V gene: TRBV9; clone size: NA; D gene: NA; CDR3 DNA: TGTGCCAGCAGCGTCCGGAGCGACTACCAAGAGACCCAGTACTTC; CDR3 protein: CASSVRSDYQETQYF
J gene: TRBJ1-3; V gene: TRBV5-1; clone size: NA; D gene: TRBD1; CDR3 DNA: TGCGCCAGCAGCCCGGACAGGGCACGCTCTGGAAACACCATATATTTT; CDR3 protein: CASSPDRARSGNTIYF
J gene: TRBJ2-7; V gene: TRBV18; clone size: NA; D gene: TRBD2; CDR3 DNA: TGTGCCAGCTCACCAAGTACTAGCGGGACCGAGCAGTACTTC; CDR3 protein: CASSPSTSGTEQYF
J gene: TRBJ1-1; V gene: TRBV5-1; clone size: NA; D gene: TRBD1; CDR3 DNA: TGTGCCAGCTCACCGACAGGGGTGAACACTGAAGCTTTCTTT; CDR3 protein: CASSPTGVNTEAFF
J gene: TRBJ2-4; V gene: TRBV5-6; clone size: NA; D gene: TRBD2; CDR3 DNA: TGTGCCAGCAGCTTGCGAGCGGGAGGGGCCAAAAACATTCAGTACTTC; CDR3 protein: CASSLRAGGAKNIQYF
J gene: TRBJ1-1; V gene: TRBV5-4; clone size: few; D gene: NA; CDR3 DNA: TGTGCCAGCAGCTTGGACGGACGATCTGAAGCTTTCTTT; CDR3 protein: CASSLDGRSEAFF
J gene: TRBJ1-2; V gene: TRBV20-1; clone size: NA; D gene: NA; CDR3 DNA: TGCAGTGCTAGAGATTTCGTAGTGGGCTATGGCTACACCTTC; CDR3 protein: CSARDFVVGYGYTF
J gene: TRBJ2-7; V gene: TRBV27; clone size: NA; D gene: TRBD2; CDR3 DNA: TGTGCCAGCAGTGAATCGGGGGGGCGGGTCTCCTACGAGCAGTACTTC; CDR3 protein: CASSESGGRVSYEQYF
J gene: TRBJ1-2; V gene: TRBV27; clone size: few; D gene: NA; CDR3 DNA: TGTGCCAGCAGTTTAGCCGGAGACGGATTATACTATGGCTACACCTTC; CDR3 protein: CASSLAGDGLYYGYTF